The 9 T cell receptor beta chains below come from one sample, sequenced in a study of blood T cell repertoires in COVID-19. The assay was immunoSEQ multiplex PCR, and TCRdb's table has in-frame clones only and misses some. The sample lists about 73,000 clones, approximately 89% seen once, with around 9% in the top ten. Sequenced sample: peripheral blood. These receptors were taken from a man of 80 years or more with acute or convalescent COVID-19.

This chain joins TRBV5-4 and TRBJ2-6; TRBD1 matches 9 bases. The CDR3 has 17 amino acids. Germline loops: CDR1 SGHNT, CDR2 YYREEE (reference sequence). With 6 bases clipped from V and 4 bases from J, the junction kept 11 bases outside the gene matches. CDR3 protein: CASNTGGLTHGANVLTF. The CDR3 DNA follows: TGTGCCAGCAATACAGGGGGCCTTACTCACGGGGCCAACGTCCTGACTTTC.

The chain carries TRBV24-1 and TRBJ2-2; no definite D call. The CDR3 contains 15 residues. Between the trimmed V and J ends, which lost 3 bases and 2 bases, there was a span of 9 bases. Per germline, CDR1 KGHDR and CDR2 SFDVKD. CDR3 protein: CATSDPEPNTGELFF. CDR3 nucleotide sequence: TGTGCCACCAGTGATCCCGAGCCCAACACCGGGGAGCTGTTTTTT.

V is TRBV18 and J is TRBJ2-1; D might be TRBD2 (7 bases). This CDR3 spans 17 amino acids. Per the germline V gene, CDR1 is KGHSH and CDR2 is LQKENI. Trimming took off 6 bases at V and 0 bases at J, with 18 bases between the two ends. CDR3 coding DNA: TGTGCCAGCTCCAACCGGCGGGGGCTGAGCTCCTACAATGAGCAGTTCTTC. Translated, it gives CASSNRRGLSSYNEQFF.

The chain has TRBV7-9 and TRBJ1-4; tentatively, D is TRBD1 (5 bases). This CDR3 has 15 amino acids. V was trimmed by 3 bases and J by 1 base, leaving 9 bases between them. The germline gives CDR1 SEHNR, CDR2 FQNEAQ (reference sequence). CDR3 sequence: CASSLPGITNEKLFF. The CDR3 region has the DNA TGTGCCAGCAGCTTGCCAGGGATAACTAATGAAAAACTGTTTTTT.

The V and J genes are TRBV21-1 and TRBJ1-2; the table's D call, TRBD1, has no DNA check behind it. TRBV21-1 has pseudogene status. This CDR3 is 16 amino acids long. CDR3 bases: TGTGCCAGCAGCAACGGGACAGGGCGGTCGGACTATGGCTACACCTTC. It specifies CASSNGTGRSDYGYTF.

V and J are TRBV2 and TRBJ2-3; the match to TRBD2 covers 12 bases. The CDR3 has 17 residues. The trim removed 5 bases at V and 0 bases at J, leaving 6 bases unmatched. CDR1 and CDR2 (germline): SNHLY, FYNNEI. Here the CDR3 DNA reads TGTGCCAGCAGTCAAGGGACTAGCGGGTCTAGCACAGATACGCAGTATTTT. Encoded protein: CASSQGTSGSSTDTQYF.

V usage is TRBV11-2 and J usage is TRBJ1-2, with 8 bases aligning to TRBD1. Germline V gives CDR1 SGHAT, CDR2 FQNNGV. The CDR3 length is 13 residues. Germline trimming cut 5 bases from V and 8 bases from J; bases unmatched to any gene: 7. CDR3 region: CASSAGQGGGYTF. The CDR3 DNA reads as TGTGCCAGCAGCGCCGGACAGGGAGGCGGCTACACCTTC.

V gene TRBV27 combines with J gene TRBJ1-6; 7 bases are shared with TRBD1. CDR1 is MNHEY, CDR2 SMNVEV, per germline (reference sequence). The V segment lost 4 bases and the J segment 10 bases; nucleotides outside the gene matches: 19. This CDR3 contains 18 residues. CDR3 nucleotide sequence: TGTGCCAGCAGTTCGTCGCCGGGACAGTTTTCCCGGTTCTCACCCCTCCACTTT. As protein: CASSSSPGQFSRFSPLHF.

The chain couples TRBV24-1 to TRBJ1-2; no firm D call. Germline assignment: CDR1 KGHDR and CDR2 SFDVKD. The CDR3 contains 15 residues. The V end lost 3 bases, the J end lost 0 bases, and 10 bases lay between the germline ends. CDR3 loop: CATSDAGLSNYGYTF. The CDR3 DNA follows: TGTGCCACCAGTGATGCAGGCTTATCTAACTATGGCTACACCTTC.